A single sample gave rise to the 2 T cell receptor beta chains below, sequenced in a study of OX40 agonist ivuxolimab in advanced cancers. Libraries were prepared by immunoSEQ multiplex PCR; TCRdb keeps only in-frame clonotypes and omits some of them. The data show 75,000 to 90,000 clones, roughly 90% seen once. The sample here was CD4+ or CD8+ T cells sorted from blood, taken in a trial of the OX40 agonist ivuxolimab. The receptors were gathered from an adult with an advanced solid tumor such as melanoma, head and neck, liver or kidney cancer.

V usage is TRBV15 and J usage is TRBJ2-4; the match to TRBD1 covers 9 bases. The V and J ends lost 4 bases and 8 bases, in that order; junction bases with no gene match: 12. This CDR3 is built from 16 residues. Germline V gene data show CDR1 as LNHNV and CDR2 as YYDKDF (reference sequence). The CDR3 is CATSTRGGQGRYIQYF. DNA for the CDR3: TGTGCCACCAGCACCAGGGGTGGACAGGGGAGATACATTCAGTACTTC.

The J gene is TRBJ1-1, the V gene TRBV6-6; a weak D match, TRBD1 (6 bases). V dropped 6 bases and J dropped 4 bases, with 12 bases sitting between them. In germline, CDR1 is MNHNY, CDR2 SVGAGI (reference sequence). The CDR3 is made up of 13 amino acids. Here the CDR3 DNA reads TGTGCCAGCAGCCCAGTACAGGGCACTGAAGCTTTCTTT. It encodes CASSPVQGTEAFF.